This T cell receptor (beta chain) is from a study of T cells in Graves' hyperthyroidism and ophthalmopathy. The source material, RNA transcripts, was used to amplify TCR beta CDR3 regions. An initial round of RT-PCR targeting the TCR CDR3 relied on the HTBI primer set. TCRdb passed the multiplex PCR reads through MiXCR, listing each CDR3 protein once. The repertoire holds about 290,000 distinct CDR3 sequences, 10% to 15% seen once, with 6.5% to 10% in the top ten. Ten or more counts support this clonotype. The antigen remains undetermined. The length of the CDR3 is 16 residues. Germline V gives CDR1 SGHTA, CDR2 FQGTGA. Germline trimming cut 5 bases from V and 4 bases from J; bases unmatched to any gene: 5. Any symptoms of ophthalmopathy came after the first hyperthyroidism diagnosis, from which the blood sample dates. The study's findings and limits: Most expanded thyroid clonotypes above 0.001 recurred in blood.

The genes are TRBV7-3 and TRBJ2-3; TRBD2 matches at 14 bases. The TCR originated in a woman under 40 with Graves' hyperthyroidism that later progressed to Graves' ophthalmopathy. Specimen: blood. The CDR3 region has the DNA TGTGCCAGCAGCACCGGACTAGCGGGAGGTCCAGATACGCAGTATTTT. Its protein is CASSTGLAGGPDTQYF.